This T cell receptor (beta chain) was captured in a study of cytomegalovirus exposure and HLA in healthy donors. Amplification used 60 Vbeta primers and 13 Jbeta primers. Some clones are missing from TCRdb's copy, which holds only in-frame ones; the method was immunoSEQ multiplex PCR. This sample has around 92,000 clones, with about four fifths found just once. There are 15 residues in the CDR3. V was pared by 0 bases and J by 11 bases, with 19 bases between. Looked up from germline, CDR1 is LGHNT and CDR2 is FRNRAP. The chain links TRBV12-5 to TRBJ2-5; TRBD1 is a possible D gene (6 bases). The receptor comes from a woman between 65 and 79 years old in good health and CMV-seropositive. Sequenced: PBMCs. CDR3 region: CASGLVADRPGEQYF. DNA of the CDR3: TGTGCTAGTGGTTTGGTAGCCGACAGGCCAGGAGAGCAGTACTTC.